A single T cell receptor beta chain is shown here with its context. Its antigen is unknown. This sample is drawn from a study of T-cell reconstitution after alpha-beta-depleted transplantation in children. Study conclusions and caveats: Several hundred expanded graft clones reportedly were the source of alpha-beta T cells about two months after transplant. At day 60, the high TCRbeta diversity found in some patients originated from recipient T cells and thymic progenitors that had survived. T-cell counts and diversity were attributed mostly to newly produced T cells one year after transplant.

J gave up 1 base and V 5 bases, and 7 bases lay outside the gene matches. CDR3 length: 15 amino acids. Unique molecular identifiers were incorporated when the TCRbeta library was constructed. TCRdb ran MiXCR on the PCR reads and lists one entry per CDR3 protein. The data show about 540,000 distinct CDR3 sequences, around 27% seen once. The chain couples TRBV12-3 or TRBV12-4 to TRBJ2-5; 7 bases map to TRBD2. This TCR derives from a boy under two years old with Wiskott-Aldrich syndrome, due to receive a stem cell transplant. This sample comprised PBMCs, obtained before TCRalphabeta/CD19-depleted stem cell transplant. The CDR3 protein is CASSRGRGLQETQYF. The CDR3 nucleotides are TGTGCCAGCAGTCGTGGGAGGGGCCTCCAAGAGACCCAGTACTTC.